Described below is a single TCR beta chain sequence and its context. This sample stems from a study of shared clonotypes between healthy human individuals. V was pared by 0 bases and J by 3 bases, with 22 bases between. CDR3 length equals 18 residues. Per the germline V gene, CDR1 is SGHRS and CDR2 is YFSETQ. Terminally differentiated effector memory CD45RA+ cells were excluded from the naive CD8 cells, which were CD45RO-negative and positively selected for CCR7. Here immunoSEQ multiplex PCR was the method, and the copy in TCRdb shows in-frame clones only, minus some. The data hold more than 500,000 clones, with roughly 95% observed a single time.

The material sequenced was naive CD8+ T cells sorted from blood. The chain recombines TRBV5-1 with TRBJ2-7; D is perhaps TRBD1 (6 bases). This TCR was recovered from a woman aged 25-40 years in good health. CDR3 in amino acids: CASSLVGRGTVGIYEQYF. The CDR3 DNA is TGCGCCAGCAGCTTGGTCGGTAGGGGGACGGTCGGAATCTACGAGCAGTACTTC.